This TCR beta chain comes out of a study of shared clonotypes between healthy human individuals. Study-level background: Donors consisted of two women and a few men between 18 and 49.

V was trimmed by 8 bases and J by 5 bases, leaving 15 bases between them. Germline assignment: CDR1 SQVTM and CDR2 ANQGSEA. CDR3 length: 12 amino acids. Among the donors, all were Caucasian adults who lived in Nashville, Tennessee. Approximately 100 million PBMCs per unsorted sample were used for genomic DNA. This clone was recorded a few times. Under the authors' procedure: Quality scores were absent from the junction-only immunoSEQ sequences, so filtering differed. Profiled with immunoSEQ multiplex PCR; TCRdb holds only in-frame clones, not every one. V, J and clone size reflect that table, while D and trimming were determined from the DNA. The repertoire has 550,000 to 600,000 clones, about 80% of them found once; the top ten carry around 11%.

The receptor was isolated from a woman aged 40-49 years in good health. Some clones in this sample may be carry-over from other donors' samples. The J gene is TRBJ1-1, the V gene TRBV29-1; D might be TRBD1 (6 bases). Sequencing was performed on PBMCs. The CDR3 region has the DNA TGCAGCCTGGAGGGGGAAGGGACTGAAGCTTTCTTT. Its translation is CSLEGEGTEAFF.